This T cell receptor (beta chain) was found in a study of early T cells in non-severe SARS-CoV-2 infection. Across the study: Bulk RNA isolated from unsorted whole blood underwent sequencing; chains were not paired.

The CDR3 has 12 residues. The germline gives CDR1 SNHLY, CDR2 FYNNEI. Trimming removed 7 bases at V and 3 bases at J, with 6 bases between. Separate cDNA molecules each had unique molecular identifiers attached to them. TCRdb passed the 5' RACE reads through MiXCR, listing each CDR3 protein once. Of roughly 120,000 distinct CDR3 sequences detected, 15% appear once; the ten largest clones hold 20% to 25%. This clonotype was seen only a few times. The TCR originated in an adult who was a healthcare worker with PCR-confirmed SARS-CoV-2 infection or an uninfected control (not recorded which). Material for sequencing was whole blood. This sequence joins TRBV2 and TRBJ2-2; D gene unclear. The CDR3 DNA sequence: TGTGCCAGCACCCCCGACACCGGGGAGCTGTTTTTT. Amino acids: CASTPDTGELFF.